Listed below are T cell receptor beta chains from one sample, sequenced in a study of cytomegalovirus exposure and HLA in healthy donors. The table came from immunoSEQ multiplex PCR; TCRdb's copy has only in-frame clones and leaves some out. The sample data list under 250,000 clones. Sequencing was performed on PBMCs. Every receptor here comes from a girl aged 2 to 9 in good health and CMV-seropositive. Both conserved end residues are part of each CDR3. Each record gives: D gene, J gene, V gene, CDR3 DNA, CDR3 protein. D genes are given only for firm matches.

D: -; J: TRBJ2-7; V: TRBV10-2; DNA: TGCGCCAGCAGTGAGTCGTTGGGGGCCGGCCCTCTCTACGAGCAGTACTTC; CDR3: CASSESLGAGPLYEQYF
D: TRBD2; J: TRBJ2-7; V: TRBV28; DNA: TGTGCCAGCAGCGGACTAGCGGGAGACCCCTACGAGCAGTACTTC; CDR3: CASSGLAGDPYEQYF
D: TRBD1; J: TRBJ1-2; V: TRBV5-1; DNA: TGCGCCAGCAGCCTAGACAGGGACTATGGCTACACCTTC; CDR3: CASSLDRDYGYTF
D: -; J: TRBJ2-3; V: TRBV27; DNA: TGTGCCAGCAGTTTCTCGACTCTCACAGATACGCAGTATTTT; CDR3: CASSFSTLTDTQYF
D: TRBD1; J: TRBJ1-5; V: TRBV27; DNA: TGTGCCAGCAGCCCAATCGACAGGGGAAGGCAGCCCCAGCATTTT; CDR3: CASSPIDRGRQPQHF
D: -; J: TRBJ1-3; V: TRBV19; DNA: TGTGCCAGTAGAGACCGACAGTTCTCTGGAAACACCATATATTTT; CDR3: CASRDRQFSGNTIYF
D: -; J: TRBJ2-1; V: TRBV19; DNA: TGTGCCAGTAGTATCGCACTAGCTCGCTACAATGAGCAGTTCTTC; CDR3: CASSIALARYNEQFF
D: TRBD2; J: TRBJ2-1; V: TRBV11-3; DNA: TGTGCCAGCAGCCCCCCCGGGACTAGCGGTGGGGCCTCCTACAATGAGCAGTTCTTC; CDR3: CASSPPGTSGGASYNEQFF
D: -; J: TRBJ2-3; V: TRBV7-9; DNA: TGTGCTAGCAGCTCCTCCACAGATACGCAGTATTTT; CDR3: CASSSSTDTQYF
D: -; J: TRBJ1-6; V: TRBV2; DNA: TGTGCCAGCAGTGTACCTAACCTACCTTATAATTCACCCCTCCACTTT; CDR3: CASSVPNLPYNSPLHF
D: -; J: TRBJ2-2; V: TRBV4-2; DNA: TGTGCCAGCAACCCGGGCAAGGGGCCCGGGGAGCTGTTTTTT; CDR3: CASNPGKGPGELFF
D: TRBD2; J: TRBJ2-3; V: TRBV29-1; DNA: TGCAGCGTTGTGACGGGAGGGTGGACAGATACGCAGTATTTT; CDR3: CSVVTGGWTDTQYF
D: -; J: TRBJ2-7; V: TRBV2; DNA: TGTGCCAGCAGTGTGGGGCAGGGGCGTGGGGAGCAGTACTTC; CDR3: CASSVGQGRGEQYF
D: -; J: TRBJ1-1; V: TRBV6-1; DNA: TGTGCCAGCGAGGGATCCGCTTTCTTT; CDR3: CASEGSAFF
D: TRBD1; J: TRBJ2-1; V: TRBV2; DNA: TGTGCCAGCATGGACAGGGGAGTGCAGTTCTTC; CDR3: CASMDRGVQFF
D: -; J: TRBJ2-2; V: TRBV28; DNA: TGTGCCAGCAAAACAGGACAGAACACCGGGGAGCTGTTTTTT; CDR3: CASKTGQNTGELFF
D: -; J: TRBJ1-2; V: TRBV27; DNA: TGTGCCAGCAGTTCTTCCAGGGGAGATGGCTACACCTTC; CDR3: CASSSSRGDGYTF
D: TRBD1; J: TRBJ1-1; V: TRBV19; DNA: TGTGCCAGTAGTATCCGGGACAGGGCGAACACTGAAGCTTTCTTT; CDR3: CASSIRDRANTEAFF
D: -; J: TRBJ1-4; V: TRBV5-1; DNA: TGCGCCAGCAGCTCGGACAGTCCTAATGAAAAACTGTTTTTT; CDR3: CASSSDSPNEKLFF
D: TRBD1; J: TRBJ2-7; V: TRBV5-1; DNA: TGCGCCAGCAGCCCCTGGACAGGGGGCTCCTACGAGCAGTACTTC; CDR3: CASSPWTGGSYEQYF
D: TRBD1; J: TRBJ2-3; V: TRBV10-3; DNA: TGTGCCATCAGTGAGTCGATGTTTGCGTCCGAGGGGGCCACAGATACGCAGTATTTT; CDR3: CAISESMFASEGATDTQYF
D: -; J: TRBJ1-4; V: TRBV1; DNA: TGCACCGTAGGGAGCGGGGAAGAACTGTTTTTT; CDR3: CTVGSGEELFF
D: TRBD2; J: TRBJ2-1; V: TRBV7-9; DNA: TGTGCCAGCAGCTTAAGGTACCCCCTGACTAGCGGGAGTCAGAATGAGCAGTTCTTC; CDR3: CASSLRYPLTSGSQNEQFF
D: -; J: TRBJ1-5; V: TRBV6-5; DNA: TGTGCCAGCGGTACAGGTAATCAGCCCCAGCATTTT; CDR3: CASGTGNQPQHF
D: -; J: TRBJ1-4; V: TRBV13; DNA: TGTGCCAGCAGCGCAAGAGGACAAGGTGAAAAACTGTTTTTT; CDR3: CASSARGQGEKLFF
D: TRBD2; J: TRBJ2-7; V: TRBV4-1; DNA: TGCGCCAGCAGCCAAGATGGCCTAGCGGGAGTAGGCATTTGGAACGAGCAGTACTTC; CDR3: CASSQDGLAGVGIWNEQYF
D: -; J: TRBJ1-1; V: TRBV6-6; DNA: TGTGCCAGCATGGGAGGGTCGTCTGAAGCTTTCTTT; CDR3: CASMGGSSEAFF
D: TRBD2; J: TRBJ2-2; V: TRBV7-8; DNA: TGTGCCGGACGAGGGAGGGAGACTAGTATTCCTTCGAACACCGGGGAGCTGTTTTTT; CDR3: CAGRGRETSIPSNTGELFF
D: -; J: TRBJ1-1; V: TRBV29-1; DNA: TGCAGCGTTGAGCGGGGGAACACTGAAGCTTTCTTT; CDR3: CSVERGNTEAFF
D: TRBD2; J: TRBJ2-2; V: TRBV5-1; DNA: TGCGCCAGTACCTCGGGTGCCGGGACTAGTCGAACCGGGGAGCTGTTTTTT; CDR3: CASTSGAGTSRTGELFF
D: -; J: TRBJ1-5; V: TRBV28; DNA: TGTGCCAGCAGTTACCCTTCCGGGGGCAATCAGCCCCAGCATTTT; CDR3: CASSYPSGGNQPQHF
D: TRBD1; J: TRBJ2-4; V: TRBV6-6; DNA: TGTGCCAGCAGTTACGGGACAGACCTAGCCAAAAACATTCAGTACTTC; CDR3: CASSYGTDLAKNIQYF